Included here is one TCR beta chain sequence, with context. The antigen this receptor binds is unknown. The sample holds no much larger clone one base away, and base qualities are not on file. Healthy HIV-negative adults with no recently reported acute infections or vaccinations were included as donors. Every donor was a Caucasian adult residing in Nashville, Tennessee, USA. In the unsorted samples, 70 million to 90 million PBMCs were counted, and genomic DNA was extracted using the QIAamp DNA Blood Mini kit. Blood was collected by leukapheresis, and PBMCs were isolated by Ficoll-Histopaque density gradient centrifugation and then cryopreserved in liquid nitrogen vapor phase. The data are from a study of shared clonotypes between healthy human individuals (TCRdb year 2020). Study-wide context: A few men and a couple of women, aged 18 to 49 years, made up the cohort. The study deeply sequenced blood TCR repertoires of five healthy adults to estimate repertoire size and the extent of clonotype sharing between individuals. To increase sequencing depth and limit assay-specific biases, different laboratories used diverse techniques to prepare libraries and sequence TCR repertoires. Per donor, leukapheresis produced somewhere between about 0.85 and 9.5 billion PBMCs. The full study reports these points: Based on pairwise subsampling, the degree of clonotype sharing among donors was expected to be affected by sequencing depth. Because the study included a small number of donors, the genetic and exposure-history diversity represented was limited. Sampling was restricted to blood, and TCR repertoires in tissues likely differ from the TCR repertoires found in blood.

Using the deep immunoSEQ assay, TCR CDR3 regions were amplified from genomic DNA by multiplex PCR. For each cell subset, the extracted genomic DNA was distributed evenly across all wells of several immunoSEQ 96-well plates, and each plate served as one replicate. Each replicate PCR for unsorted PBMC received about 0.3 ug genomic DNA, equal to approximately 30,000 T cell genomes. Ten immunoSEQ deep assay plates were used to sequence the unsorted PBMC genomic DNA. The purified libraries were quantified using a Qubit 3.0 fluorometer, sized with a Bioanalyzer 2100, and then quantified again using the KAPA Library Quantification kit. Each immunoSEQ 96-well plate was sequenced on its own single-read 150-cycle Illumina NextSeq 550 flow cell. As for the original processing: Because the immunoSEQ output held only junctional sequences and lacked quality scores, the filtering could not match the filtering applied to full-length reads. Sequences were annotated with PyIR, a Python wrapper for IgBLAST v1.9, and V/J genes and CDR3 were assigned using IMGT germline references. Reads with weak V/J assignments (E-value above 1e-6), missing CDR3, stop codons, out-of-frame junctions, or ambiguous translated residues were removed. V3J clonotypes were defined by identical inferred V gene, J gene, and CDR3 amino acid sequence. Percentage overlap between repertoires was computed as shared unique clonotypes divided by the size of the smaller repertoire. RTK rarefaction, the Chao1 estimator, and Recon v2.1 estimates of unobserved clonotypes were used to assess repertoire richness. TCRdb took this table from immuneACCESS and kept in-frame rearrangements with V and J called. Such tables lack part of the clones; where checked against another copy, unresolved V genes explain under half of the gap, and the rest is unexplained. V, J and clone size derive from that table, while D and trimming were established from the DNA sequence. In all, the sample holds some 490,000 clones, and roughly 80% of those were seen once. Around 11% of the sample is held by the ten biggest clonotypes.

The sequence was obtained from a middle-aged woman in good health. Some clones in this sample may be carry-over from other donors' samples. The sequenced material came from PBMCs.

The CDR3 protein: CASSLARRGIHEAFF. The nucleotide sequence reads as follows: TGCGCCAGCAGCTTGGCCCGGAGGGGTATCCATGAAGCTTTCTTT. The chain employs TRBV5-1 and TRBJ1-1; TRBD1 is possibly the D segment (5 matching bases). The CDR3 spans 15 residues, from the cysteine through the phenylalanine. Only CDR3 DNA remains: 45 bases, in frame from the first base. Between the V and J ends, shortened by 0 bases and 7 bases respectively, the junction contains 16 bases. Per the germline V gene, SGHRS is the CDR1 and YFSETQ is the CDR2.